This T cell receptor (beta chain) is drawn from a study of radiotherapy plus CTLA-4 blockade in lung cancer. Study-wide context: Objective responses emerged in 15% to 20% of patients, and roughly 30% attained disease control. The study, taken as a whole, reports: Early blood T cell clone changes and increased post-radiation serum interferon-beta were reportedly the strongest response predictors.

Assay: immunoSEQ multiplex PCR; the TCRdb copy retains only in-frame clones and omits some. The sample holds roughly 90,000 clones, 60% to 80% seen once. The length of the CDR3 is 15 residues. CDR1 MNHEY and CDR2 SMNVEV come from the germline V gene (reference sequence). V dropped 0 bases and J dropped 4 bases, with 13 bases sitting between them. Focal radiation plus CTLA-4 blockade with ipilimumab was given to patients with chemo-refractory metastatic non-small-cell lung cancer. Worth noting for this clone: As yet, its antigen is unknown.

The V gene is TRBV27, the J gene TRBJ2-7, with D unresolved. Sequenced material: peripheral blood, taken from a patient treated with radiotherapy plus ipilimumab. This receptor was obtained from a human donor with non-small cell lung cancer that progressed on radiotherapy plus ipilimumab. In nucleotides, the CDR3 is TGTGCCAGCAGTTTATCAAGTGTGGCAGCTTACGAGCAGTACTTC. Protein sequence: CASSLSSVAAYEQYF.